This section outlines one TCR beta chain sequence together with its context. Its specificity is unknown. This entry belongs to a study of cytomegalovirus exposure and HLA in healthy donors. The donors were members of the validation cohort comprising about 130 subjects, separate from the approximately 670-subject first cohort. Study results and limitations: Specificity for CMV antigens was confirmed in vitro for a few of the CMV-associated chains.

TCRdb keeps only in-frame clones here, not all; method: immunoSEQ multiplex PCR. The sample carries over 200,000 clones, about 86% recorded once. The clonotype was recovered from a woman between 18 and 30 years old in good health and CMV-seronegative. Sequenced input: PBMCs.

Written as DNA, the CDR3 is TGTGCCAGCAGTGATCAAGCTAGCGGATTCTACAATGAGCAGTTCTTC. Translation: CASSDQASGFYNEQFF. The chain recombines TRBV25-1 with TRBJ2-1; 7 bases agree with TRBD2. V was clipped by 3 bases and J by 3 bases; unmatched bases: 8. Germline CDR1 MGHDK, CDR2 SYGVNS. This CDR3 contains 16 residues. The full variable domain, in which reference TRBV25-1 and TRBJ2-1 provide the parts outside the CDR3, is EADIYQTPRYLVIGTGKKITLECSQTMGHDKMYWYQQDPGMELHLIHYSYGVNSTEKGDLSSESTVSRIRTEHFPLTLESARPSHTSQYLCASSDQASGFYNEQFFGPGTRLTVL.